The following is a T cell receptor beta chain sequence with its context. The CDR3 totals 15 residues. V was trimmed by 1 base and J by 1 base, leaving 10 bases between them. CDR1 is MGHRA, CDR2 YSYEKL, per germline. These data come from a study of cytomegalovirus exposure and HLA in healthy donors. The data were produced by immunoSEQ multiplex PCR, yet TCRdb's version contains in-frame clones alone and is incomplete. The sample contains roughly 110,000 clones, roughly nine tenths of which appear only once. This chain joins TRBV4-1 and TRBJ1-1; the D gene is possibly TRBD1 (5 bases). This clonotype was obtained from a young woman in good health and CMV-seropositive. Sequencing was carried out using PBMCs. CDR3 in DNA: TGCGCCAGCAGCCAAGTGCAGGGCGGGAACACTGAAGCTTTCTTT. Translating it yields CASSQVQGGNTEAFF.